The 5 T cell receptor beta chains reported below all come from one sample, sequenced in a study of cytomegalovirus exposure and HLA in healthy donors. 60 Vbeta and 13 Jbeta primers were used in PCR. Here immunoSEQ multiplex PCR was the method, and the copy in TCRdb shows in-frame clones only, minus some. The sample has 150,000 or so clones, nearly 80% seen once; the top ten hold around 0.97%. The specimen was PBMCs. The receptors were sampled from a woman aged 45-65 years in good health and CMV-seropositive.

CDR3 protein: CAWSVEDADRVNYEQYF. Written as DNA, the CDR3 is TGTGCCTGGAGTGTTGAGGATGCCGACAGGGTAAATTACGAGCAGTACTTC. This rearrangement joins TRBV30 to TRBJ2-7, with 7 bases identical to TRBD1. V shed 0 bases, J shed 4 bases, and the junction held 15 bases outside the gene matches. This CDR3 comprises 17 residues. Germline-derived CDR1 and CDR2 are GTSNPN and SVGIG (reference sequence). The complete variable domain, with remaining parts taken from reference TRBV30 and TRBJ2-7, reads SQTIHQWPATLVQPVGSPLSLECTVEGTSNPNLYWYRQAAGRGLQLLFYSVGIGQISSEVPQNLSASRPQDRQFILSSKKLLLSDSGFYLCAWSVEDADRVNYEQYFGPGTRLTVT.

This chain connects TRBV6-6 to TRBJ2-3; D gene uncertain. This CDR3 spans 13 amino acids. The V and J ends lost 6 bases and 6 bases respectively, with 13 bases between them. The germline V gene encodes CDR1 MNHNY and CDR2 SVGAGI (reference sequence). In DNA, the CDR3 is TGTGCCAGCAGCCCGCGGCGAGGCGATACGCAGTATTTT. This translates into CASSPRRGDTQYF.

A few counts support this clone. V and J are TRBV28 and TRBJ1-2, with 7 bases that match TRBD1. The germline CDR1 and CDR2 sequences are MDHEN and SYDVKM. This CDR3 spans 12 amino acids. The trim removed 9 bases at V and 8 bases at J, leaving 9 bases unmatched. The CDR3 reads CASRQGRRGYTF. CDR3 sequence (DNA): TGTGCCAGTAGACAGGGCCGACGAGGCTACACCTTC.

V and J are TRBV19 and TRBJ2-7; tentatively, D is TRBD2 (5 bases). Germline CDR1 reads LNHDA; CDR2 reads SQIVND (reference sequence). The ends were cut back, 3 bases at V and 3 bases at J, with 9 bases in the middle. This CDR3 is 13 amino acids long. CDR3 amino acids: CASSMLGSYEQYF. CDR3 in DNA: TGTGCCAGTAGTATGTTAGGGAGCTACGAGCAGTACTTC.

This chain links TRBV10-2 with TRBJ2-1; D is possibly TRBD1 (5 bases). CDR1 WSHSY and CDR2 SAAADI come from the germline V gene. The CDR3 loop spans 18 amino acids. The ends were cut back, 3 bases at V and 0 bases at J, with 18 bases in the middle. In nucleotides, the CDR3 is TGCGCCAGCAGTGAAGGTCTAGGGGTCTTCAGCTCCTACAATGAGCAGTTCTTC. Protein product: CASSEGLGVFSSYNEQFF.